This TCR beta chain derives from a study of blood T cell repertoires in COVID-19. The protocol was immunoSEQ multiplex PCR, while the TCRdb copy is restricted to in-frame clones and leaves out a portion. The data hold about 120,000 clones, with roughly 84% observed a single time. The CDR3 spans 15 residues. Losses at the gene ends were 2 bases for V and 6 bases for J; bases not matched to a gene: 6. CDR1 is MDHEN and CDR2 is SYDVKM in the germline V gene. The receptor was isolated from a woman aged 25 to 45 who had recovered from COVID-19. The sample was PBMCs or T cells enriched from blood (not recorded which). The chain couples TRBV28 to TRBJ2-5, with 10 bases fitting TRBD1. The CDR3 here is CASSLGTGVLKTQYF. In nucleotides, the CDR3 is TGTGCCAGCAGTTTAGGGACAGGGGTCTTGAAGACCCAGTACTTC.